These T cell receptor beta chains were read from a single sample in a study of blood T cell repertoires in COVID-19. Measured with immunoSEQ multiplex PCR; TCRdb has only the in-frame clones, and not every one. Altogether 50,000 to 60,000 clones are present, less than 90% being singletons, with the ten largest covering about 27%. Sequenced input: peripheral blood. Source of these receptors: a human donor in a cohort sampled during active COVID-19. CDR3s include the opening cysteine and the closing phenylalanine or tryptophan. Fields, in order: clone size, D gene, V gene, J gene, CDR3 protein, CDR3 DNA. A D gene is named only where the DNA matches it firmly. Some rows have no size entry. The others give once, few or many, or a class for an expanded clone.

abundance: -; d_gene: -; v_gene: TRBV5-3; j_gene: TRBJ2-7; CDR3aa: CARSLPGDAIYEQYF; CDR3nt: TGTGCCAGAAGCTTGCCAGGGGACGCAATCTACGAGCAGTACTTC
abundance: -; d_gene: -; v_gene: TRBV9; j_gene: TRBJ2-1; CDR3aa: CASSVQGGPDNEQFF; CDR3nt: TGTGCCAGCAGCGTTCAAGGAGGGCCGGACAATGAGCAGTTCTTC
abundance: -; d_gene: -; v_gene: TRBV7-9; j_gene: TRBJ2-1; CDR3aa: CASSFSTPRDEQFF; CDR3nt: TGTGCCAGCAGCTTTTCTACACCGCGGGATGAGCAGTTCTTC
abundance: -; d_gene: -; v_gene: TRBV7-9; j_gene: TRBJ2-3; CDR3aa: CASSLDGGAADTQYF; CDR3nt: TGTGCCAGCAGCTTAGACGGAGGGGCTGCAGATACGCAGTATTTT
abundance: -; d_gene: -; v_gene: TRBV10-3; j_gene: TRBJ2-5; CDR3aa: CAIRLGAEETQYF; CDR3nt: TGTGCCATCAGGCTAGGGGCGGAGGAGACCCAGTACTTC
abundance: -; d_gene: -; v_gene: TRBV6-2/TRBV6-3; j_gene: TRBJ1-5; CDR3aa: CASSYPLSNQPQHF; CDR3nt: TGTGCCAGCAGTTACCCATTGAGCAATCAGCCCCAGCATTTT
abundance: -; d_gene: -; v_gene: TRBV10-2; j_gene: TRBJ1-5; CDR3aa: CASSESGGQRPQHF; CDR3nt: TGCGCCAGCAGTGAGTCCGGCGGCCAAAGGCCCCAGCATTTT
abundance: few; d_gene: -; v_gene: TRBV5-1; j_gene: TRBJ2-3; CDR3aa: CASAREPGTDTQYF; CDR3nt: TGCGCCAGCGCCCGGGAGCCCGGCACAGATACGCAGTATTTT
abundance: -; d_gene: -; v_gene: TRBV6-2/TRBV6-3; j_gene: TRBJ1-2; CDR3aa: CASSSVYGYTF; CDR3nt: TGTGCCAGCAGTTCTGTCTATGGCTACACCTTC
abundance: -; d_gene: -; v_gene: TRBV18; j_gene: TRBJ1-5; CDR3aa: CASSPLDSGNQPQHF; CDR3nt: TGTGCCAGCTCACCACTGGACAGTGGAAATCAGCCCCAGCATTTT
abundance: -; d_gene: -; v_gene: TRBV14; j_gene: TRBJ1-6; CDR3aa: CASSQDGRNSPLHF; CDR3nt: TGTGCCAGCAGCCAAGATGGGAGGAATTCACCCCTCCACTTT
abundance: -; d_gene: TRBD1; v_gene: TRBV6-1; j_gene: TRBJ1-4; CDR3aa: CASSDYRGTNEKLFF; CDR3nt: TGTGCCAGCAGTGATTACAGGGGAACTAATGAAAAACTGTTTTTT
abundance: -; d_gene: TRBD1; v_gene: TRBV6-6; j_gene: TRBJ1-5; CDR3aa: CASTGDRGNQPQHF; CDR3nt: TGTGCCAGCACCGGGGACAGGGGGAATCAGCCCCAGCATTTT
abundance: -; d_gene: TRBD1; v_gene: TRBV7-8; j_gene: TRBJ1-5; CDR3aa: CASSQGQGSNQPQHF; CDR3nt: TGTGCCAGCAGCCAGGGACAGGGTAGCAATCAGCCCCAGCATTTT
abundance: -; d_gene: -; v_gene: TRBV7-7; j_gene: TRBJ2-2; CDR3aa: CASSLGADTGELFF; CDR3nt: TGTGCTAGCAGCTTAGGGGCTGACACCGGGGAGCTGTTTTTT
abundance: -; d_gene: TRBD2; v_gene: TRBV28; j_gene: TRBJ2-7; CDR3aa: CASPPAGGSYEQYF; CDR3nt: TGTGCCAGCCCTCCGGCGGGGGGGTCCTACGAGCAGTACTTC
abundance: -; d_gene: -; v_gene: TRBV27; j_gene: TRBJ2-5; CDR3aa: CASGLVGGGETQYF; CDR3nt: TGTGCCAGCGGTTTGGTGGGGGGAGGAGAGACCCAGTACTTC
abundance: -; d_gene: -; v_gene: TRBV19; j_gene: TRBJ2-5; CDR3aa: CASSRSVSETQYF; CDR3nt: TGTGCCAGTAGTAGAAGCGTTAGCGAGACCCAGTACTTC
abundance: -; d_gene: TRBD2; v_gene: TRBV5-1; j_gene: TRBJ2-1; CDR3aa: CASSLLAGEYNEQFF; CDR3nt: TGCGCCAGCAGCCTCCTAGCGGGAGAGTACAATGAGCAGTTCTTC
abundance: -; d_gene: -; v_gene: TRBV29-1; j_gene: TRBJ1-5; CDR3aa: CSAGTSSNQPQHF; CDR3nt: TGCAGCGCAGGGACATCAAGCAATCAGCCCCAGCATTTT
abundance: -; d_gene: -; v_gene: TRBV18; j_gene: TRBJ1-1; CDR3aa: CASSLGQRTNTEAFF; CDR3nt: TGTGCCAGCTCACTTGGACAGCGTACGAACACTGAAGCTTTCTTT
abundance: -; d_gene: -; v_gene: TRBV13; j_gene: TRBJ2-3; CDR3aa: CASSPGTGLPAGGLGTQYF; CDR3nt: TGTGCCAGCAGCCCCGGGACAGGGCTACCGGCGGGGGGGCTGGGTACGCAGTATTTT
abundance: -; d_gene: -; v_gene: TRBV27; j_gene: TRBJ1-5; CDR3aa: CASSLRWGDQPQHF; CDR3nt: TGTGCCAGCAGTTTAAGGTGGGGCGATCAGCCCCAGCATTTT
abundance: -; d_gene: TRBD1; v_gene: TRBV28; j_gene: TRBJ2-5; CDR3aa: CASSEAGQGQETQYF; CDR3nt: TGTGCCAGCAGCGAGGCCGGACAGGGTCAAGAGACCCAGTACTTC